The present T cell receptor beta chain was sequenced within a study of naive and memory T cell subsets. Study outcomes and limitations: Potentially, T cell activation and differentiation skew this RNA-based measurement.

V gave up 4 bases and J gave up 6 bases, with 16 bases separating them. The V gene's germline CDR1 is KGHSH and CDR2 LQKENI. The CDR3 sequence is 15 residues long. On this clonotype: The antigen remains undetermined.

The library had UMIs added by 3' ligation of an oligonucleotide to TCR cDNA. RNA was extracted from around 2.7 ml of whole blood of healthy adults. Reverse transcription used DNase-treated unsorted total RNA, aiming for roughly 1 to 1000 ng. Ligated cDNA underwent four rounds of PCR with nested alpha and beta constant region primers and SP2. TCRdb itself ran the 5' RACE reads through MiXCR, one entry per CDR3 protein. Here the sample spans 55,000 to 70,000 distinct CDR3 sequences, around 7.7% being singletons. The V gene is TRBV18, the J gene TRBJ2-1; the D is unclear. The clonotype was recovered from a male donor in good health. Here the CDR3 reads CASSLAPDGSNEQFF. CDR3 DNA: TGTGCCAGCTCACTTGCCCCGGACGGCTCCAATGAGCAGTTCTTC.